This passage covers 5 T cell receptor beta chains from one sample sequenced in a study of T cell repertoires in cytomegalovirus infection. TCRdb itself ran the reads through MiXCR, one entry per CDR3 protein. The sample has approximately 730,000 distinct CDR3 sequences, roughly 30% seen once. Their antigen targets remain unknown. The sequencing used cultured PBMCs, collected from culture after CMV antigen stimulation. Receptor source: a human donor in good health (CMV status not recorded). Some clones in this sample may be carry-over from other donors' samples.

This clonotype was recorded a few times. This chain joins TRBV6-5 and TRBJ2-7; possibly TRBD1 or TRBD2 for D (5 bases each). Trimming shortened V by 5 bases and J by 6 bases, and 11 bases separated the two germline ends. The CDR3 totals 12 residues. Germline V lookup: CDR1 MNHEY, CDR2 SVGAGI. In DNA, the CDR3 is TGTGCCAGCAGTCGAGCCGGGACCGAGCAGTACTTC. This gives the protein CASSRAGTEQYF.

This clonotype occurred many times. The gene calls are TRBV7-2 and TRBJ2-7, with D possibly TRBD2 on 6 matching bases. This CDR3 has 16 amino acids. Germline V gene sequence: CDR1 SGHTA, CDR2 FQGNSA. V was shortened by 5 bases and J by 3 bases, with 20 bases between the two germline ends. The CDR3 sequence: CASSPRGGKLSYEQYF. The CDR3 DNA reads TGTGCCAGCAGCCCCCGAGGAGGGAAGTTAAGCTACGAGCAGTACTTC.

There are a few counts of this clonotype. The chain joins TRBV7-7 to TRBJ2-5, with 7 bases fitting TRBD1. The V segment lost 1 base and the J segment 1 base; nucleotides outside the gene matches: 3. Per the germline V gene, CDR1 is SSHAT and CDR2 is FNYEAQ (reference sequence). The CDR3 extends over 15 amino acids. CDR3 DNA: TGTGCCAGCAGCTTAGGGGGACAGACCCAAGAGACCCAGTACTTC. Translated, it gives CASSLGGQTQETQYF.

J is TRBJ2-1 and V is TRBV20-1; no firm D call. The CDR3 has 15 residues. The germline gives CDR1 DFQATT, CDR2 SNEGSKA (reference sequence). The V gene lost 5 bases and the J gene lost 0 bases, with 14 bases spanning the gap. The CDR3 nucleotides read TGCAGTGCTTATGAATTGGGAAGCTCCTACAATGAGCAGTTCTTC. Protein: CSAYELGSSYNEQFF.

This clonotype was counted only a few times. This chain joins TRBV20-1 and TRBJ1-2; D is unclear. Germline assignment: CDR1 DFQATT and CDR2 SNEGSKA (reference sequence). The CDR3 is 13 amino acids. Trimming removed 3 bases at V and 0 bases at J, with 8 bases between. The CDR3: CSASEETNYGYTF. In nucleotides, the CDR3 is TGCAGTGCTAGTGAGGAGACTAACTATGGCTACACCTTC.